This T cell receptor beta chain is from a study of T cell responses to AZD1222 COVID-19 vaccine. Study as a whole: Pooling was applied to second doses at about 4 or about 12 weeks. Findings of the study overall: Vaccine-related CD4 TCRs covered spike, predominating at 160-218 and 743-854. Donors were mostly white British, more females; clonal diversity possibly underestimated.

Points on this clone: What it binds is not known.

Sequenced by immunoSEQ multiplex PCR; TCRdb stores in-frame clones only, minus some. There are under 150,000 clones in the sample; less than 90% occur only once, and around 30% lies in the top ten. Here the sequenced sample was peripheral blood, taken on day 0 of AZD1222 vaccination. The source is an adult in good health.

In DNA, the CDR3 is TGTGCCAGCAGCGCAGGGACTAGCCTCTCCAATGAGCAGTTCTTC. Translated: CASSAGTSLSNEQFF. The genes are TRBV9 and TRBJ2-1; 9 bases align to TRBD2. Germline V gene lookup returns CDR1 SGDLS and CDR2 YYNGEE. The CDR3 has 15 amino acids. The J segment lost 6 bases and the V segment lost 3 bases, leaving 7 bases of the junction unmatched.